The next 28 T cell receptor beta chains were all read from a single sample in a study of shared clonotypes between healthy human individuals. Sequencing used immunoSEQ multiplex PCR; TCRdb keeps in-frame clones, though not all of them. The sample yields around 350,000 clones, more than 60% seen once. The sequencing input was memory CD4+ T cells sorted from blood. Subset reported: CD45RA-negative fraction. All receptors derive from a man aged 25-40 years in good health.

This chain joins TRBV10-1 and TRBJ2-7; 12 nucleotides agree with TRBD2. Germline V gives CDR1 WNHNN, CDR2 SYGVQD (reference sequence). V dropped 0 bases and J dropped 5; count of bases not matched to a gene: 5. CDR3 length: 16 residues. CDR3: CASSESVGLAGNEQYF. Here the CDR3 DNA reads TGCGCCAGCAGTGAGTCCGTAGGACTAGCGGGGAACGAGCAGTACTTC.

The CDR3 DNA sequence: TGTGCCAGCAGCTTTAGCGGGAGTCAGTTCTTC. It is translated as CASSFSGSQFF. This chain links TRBV5-6 with TRBJ2-1; TRBD2 matches at 9 bases. The V gene end was trimmed by 2 bases and the J gene end by 13 bases; junction bases not matched to a gene: 1. CDR3 length: 11 residues. Germline CDR1 is SGHDT and CDR2 is YYEEEE. Using reference TRBV5-6 and TRBJ2-1 for the parts outside the CDR3, the full variable domain is DAGVTQSPTHLIKTRGQQVTLRCSPKSGHDTVSWYQQALGQGPQFIFQYYEEEERQRGNFPDRFSGHQFPNYSSELNVNALLLGDSALYLCASSFSGSQFFGPGTRLTVL.

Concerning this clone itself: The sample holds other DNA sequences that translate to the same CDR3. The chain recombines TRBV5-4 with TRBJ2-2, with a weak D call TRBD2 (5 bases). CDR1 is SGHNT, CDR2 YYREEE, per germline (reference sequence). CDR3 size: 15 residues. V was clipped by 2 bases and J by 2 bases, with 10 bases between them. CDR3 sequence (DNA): TGTGCCAGCAGCTTCGGGGTTAGAAACACCGGGGAGCTGTTTTTT. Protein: CASSFGVRNTGELFF.

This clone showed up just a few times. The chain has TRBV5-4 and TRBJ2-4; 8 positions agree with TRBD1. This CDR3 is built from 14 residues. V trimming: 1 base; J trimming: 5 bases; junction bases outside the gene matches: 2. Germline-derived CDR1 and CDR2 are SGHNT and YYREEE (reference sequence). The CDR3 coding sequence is TGTGCCAGCAGCTTGCGGGGACAGGAAAACATTCAGTACTTC. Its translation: CASSLRGQENIQYF.

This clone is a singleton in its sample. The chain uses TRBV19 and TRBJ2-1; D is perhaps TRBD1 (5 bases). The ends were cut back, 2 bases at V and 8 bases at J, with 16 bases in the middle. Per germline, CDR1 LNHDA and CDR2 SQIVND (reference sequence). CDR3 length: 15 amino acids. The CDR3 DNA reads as TGTGCCAGTAGTATATTGAGGCAAGGGGTCGATGAGCAGTTCTTC. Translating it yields CASSILRQGVDEQFF.

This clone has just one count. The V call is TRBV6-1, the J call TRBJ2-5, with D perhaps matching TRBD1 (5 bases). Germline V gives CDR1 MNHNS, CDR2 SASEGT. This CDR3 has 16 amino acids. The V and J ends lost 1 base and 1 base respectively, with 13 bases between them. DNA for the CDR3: TGTGCCAGCAGTGAAGGGGGCCTTGGCTTCCAAGAGACCCAGTACTTC. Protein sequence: CASSEGGLGFQETQYF.

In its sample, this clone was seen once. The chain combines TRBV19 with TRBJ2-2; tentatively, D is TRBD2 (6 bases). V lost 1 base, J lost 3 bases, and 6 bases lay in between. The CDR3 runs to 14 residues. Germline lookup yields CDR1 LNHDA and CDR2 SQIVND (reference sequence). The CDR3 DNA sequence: TGTGCCAGTAGTATAGCGGGGGACACCGGGGAGCTGTTTTTT. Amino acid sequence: CASSIAGDTGELFF.

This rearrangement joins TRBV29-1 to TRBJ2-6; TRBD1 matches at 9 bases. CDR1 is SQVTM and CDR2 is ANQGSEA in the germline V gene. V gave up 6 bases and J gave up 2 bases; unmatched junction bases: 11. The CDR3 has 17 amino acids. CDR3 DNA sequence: TGCAGCGTCAGCAGATCTACAGGGGGCGCTGGGGCCAACGTCCTGACTTTC. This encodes CSVSRSTGGAGANVLTF.

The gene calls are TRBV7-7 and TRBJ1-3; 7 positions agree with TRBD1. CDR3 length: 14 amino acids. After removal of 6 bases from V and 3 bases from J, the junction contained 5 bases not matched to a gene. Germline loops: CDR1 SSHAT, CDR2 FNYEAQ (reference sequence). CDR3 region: CASSPDRVGNTIYF. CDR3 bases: TGTGCCAGCAGTCCCGACAGGGTTGGAAACACCATATATTTT.

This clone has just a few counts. The CDR3 DNA follows: TGTGCCAGCAGAACGACAGGGAAAAACACTGAAGCTTTCTTT. Protein product: CASRTTGKNTEAFF. This chain joins TRBV25-1 and TRBJ1-1; 7 bases are a match to TRBD1. V lost 6 bases to trimming and J lost 2 bases; unmatched junction nucleotides: 6. In germline, CDR1 is MGHDK, CDR2 SYGVNS. The CDR3 runs to 14 residues. The full variable domain, its missing parts supplied by reference TRBV25-1 and TRBJ1-1, is EADIYQTPRYLVIGTGKKITLECSQTMGHDKMYWYQQDPGMELHLIHYSYGVNSTEKGDLSSESTVSRIRTEHFPLTLESARPSHTSQYLCASRTTGKNTEAFFGQGTRLTVV.

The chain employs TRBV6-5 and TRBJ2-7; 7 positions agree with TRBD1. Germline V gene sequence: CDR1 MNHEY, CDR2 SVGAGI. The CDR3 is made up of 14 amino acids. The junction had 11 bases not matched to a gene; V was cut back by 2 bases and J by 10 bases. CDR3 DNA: TGTGCCAGCAGTTACGCCACGGGACAGCGAATACAGTACTTC. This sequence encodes CASSYATGQRIQYF.

The DNA of the CDR3 is TGTGCCAGCAGTTTGGTCTTTCCCGGCAGCACAGATACGCAGTATTTT. Its protein is CASSLVFPGSTDTQYF. The chain combines TRBV28 with TRBJ2-3; D is unclear. V lost 3 bases and J 0 bases, leaving 13 bases between the germline ends. This CDR3 has 16 residues. Germline values: CDR1 MDHEN, CDR2 SYDVKM.

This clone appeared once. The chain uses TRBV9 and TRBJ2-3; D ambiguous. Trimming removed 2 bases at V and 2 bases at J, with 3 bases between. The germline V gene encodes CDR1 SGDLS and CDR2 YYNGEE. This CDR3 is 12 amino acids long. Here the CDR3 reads CASSVYTDTQYF. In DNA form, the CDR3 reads TGTGCCAGCAGCGTGTACACAGATACGCAGTATTTT.

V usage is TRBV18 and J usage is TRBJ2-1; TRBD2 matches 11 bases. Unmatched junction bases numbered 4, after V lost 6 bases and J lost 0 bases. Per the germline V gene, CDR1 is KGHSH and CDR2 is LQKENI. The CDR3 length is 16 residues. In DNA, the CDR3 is TGTGCCAGCTCGGCTAGCGGGGGGAGCTCCTACAATGAGCAGTTCTTC. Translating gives CASSASGGSSYNEQFF.

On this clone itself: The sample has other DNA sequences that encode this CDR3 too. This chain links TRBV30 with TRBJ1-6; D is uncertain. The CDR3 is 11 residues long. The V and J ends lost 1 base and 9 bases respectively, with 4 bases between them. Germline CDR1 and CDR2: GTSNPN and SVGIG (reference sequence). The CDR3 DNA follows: TGTGCCTGGAGTGGGGGTTCACCCCTCCACTTT. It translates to CAWSGGSPLHF. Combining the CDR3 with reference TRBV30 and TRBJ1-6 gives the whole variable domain SQTIHQWPATLVQPVGSPLSLECTVEGTSNPNLYWYRQAAGRGLQLLFYSVGIGQISSEVPQNLSASRPQDRQFILSSKKLLLSDSGFYLCAWSGGSPLHFGNGTRLTVT.

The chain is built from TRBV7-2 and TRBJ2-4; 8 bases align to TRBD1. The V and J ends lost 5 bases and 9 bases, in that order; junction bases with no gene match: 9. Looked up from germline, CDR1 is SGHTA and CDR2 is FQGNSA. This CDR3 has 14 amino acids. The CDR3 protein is CASSSGQGSGIQYF. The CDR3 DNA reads TGTGCCAGCAGCAGCGGACAGGGTTCTGGCATTCAGTACTTC. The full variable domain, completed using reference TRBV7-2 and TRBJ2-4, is GAGVSQSPSNKVTEKGKDVELRCDPISGHTALYWYRQSLGQGLEFLIYFQGNSAPDKSGLPSDRFSAERTGGSVSTLTIQRTQQEDSAVYLCASSSGQGSGIQYFGAGTRLSVL.

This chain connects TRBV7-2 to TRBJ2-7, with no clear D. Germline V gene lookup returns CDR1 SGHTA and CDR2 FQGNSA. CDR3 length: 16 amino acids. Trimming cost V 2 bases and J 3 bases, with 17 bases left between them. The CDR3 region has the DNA TGTGCCAGCAGCTTAAGGTGGCCAGCAGGCTTCTACGAGCAGTACTTC. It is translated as CASSLRWPAGFYEQYF.

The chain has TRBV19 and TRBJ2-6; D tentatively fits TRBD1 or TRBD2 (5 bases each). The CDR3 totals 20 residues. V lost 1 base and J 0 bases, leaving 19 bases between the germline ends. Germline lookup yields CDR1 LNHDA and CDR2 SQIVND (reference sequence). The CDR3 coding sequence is TGTGCCAGTAGTATAGGGCCCTTGAGGGGCAAATCCTCTGGGGCCAACGTCCTGACTTTC. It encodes CASSIGPLRGKSSGANVLTF. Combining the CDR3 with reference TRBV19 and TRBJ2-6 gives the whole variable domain DGGITQSPKYLFRKEGQNVTLSCEQNLNHDAMYWYRQDPGQGLRLIYYSQIVNDFQKGDIAEGYSVSREKKESFPLTVTSAQKNPTAFYLCASSIGPLRGKSSGANVLTFGAGSRLTVL.

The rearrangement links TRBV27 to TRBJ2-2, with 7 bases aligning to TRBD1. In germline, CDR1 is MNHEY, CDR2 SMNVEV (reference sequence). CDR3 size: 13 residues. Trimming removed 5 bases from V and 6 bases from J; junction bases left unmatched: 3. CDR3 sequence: CASSPQGAGELFF. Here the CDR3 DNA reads TGTGCCAGCAGTCCGCAGGGGGCCGGGGAGCTGTTTTTT.

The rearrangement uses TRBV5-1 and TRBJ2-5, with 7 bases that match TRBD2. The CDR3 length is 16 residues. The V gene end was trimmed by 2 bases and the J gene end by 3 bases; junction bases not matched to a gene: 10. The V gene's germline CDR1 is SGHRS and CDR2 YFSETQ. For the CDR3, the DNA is TGCGCCAGCAGCTTAGGCGGGAGAGGTATAAAAGAGACCCAGTACTTC. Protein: CASSLGGRGIKETQYF.

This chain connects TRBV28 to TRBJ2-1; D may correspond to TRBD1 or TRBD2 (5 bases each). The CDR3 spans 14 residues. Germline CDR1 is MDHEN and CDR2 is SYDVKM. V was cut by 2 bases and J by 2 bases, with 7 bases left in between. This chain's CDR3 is CASSLVGAYNEQFF. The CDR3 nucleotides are TGTGCCAGCAGTTTAGTGGGGGCCTACAATGAGCAGTTCTTC.

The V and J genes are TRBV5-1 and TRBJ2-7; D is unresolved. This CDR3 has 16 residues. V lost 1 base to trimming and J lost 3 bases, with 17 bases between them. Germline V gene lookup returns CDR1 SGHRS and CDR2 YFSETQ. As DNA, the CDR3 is TGCGCCAGCAGCTTGAATTACCCGAGACGGGTCTACGAGCAGTACTTC. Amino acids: CASSLNYPRRVYEQYF.

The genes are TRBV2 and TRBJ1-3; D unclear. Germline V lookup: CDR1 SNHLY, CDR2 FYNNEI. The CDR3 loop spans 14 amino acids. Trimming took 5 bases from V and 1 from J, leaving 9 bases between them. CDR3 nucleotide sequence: TGTGCCAGCAGTCGGTATAAGTCTGGAAACACCATATATTTT. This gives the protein CASSRYKSGNTIYF.

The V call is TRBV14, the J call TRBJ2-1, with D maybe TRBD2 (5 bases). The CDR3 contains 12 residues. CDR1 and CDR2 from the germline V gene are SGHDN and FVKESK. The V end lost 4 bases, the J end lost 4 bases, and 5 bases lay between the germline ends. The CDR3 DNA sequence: TGTGCCAGCAGCCGACTATACAATGAGCAGTTCTTC. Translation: CASSRLYNEQFF. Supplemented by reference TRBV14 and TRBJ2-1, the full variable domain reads EAGVTQFPSHSVIEKGQTVTLRCDPISGHDNLYWYRRVMGKEIKFLLHFVKESKQDESGMPNNRFLAERTGGTYSTLKVQPAELEDSGVYFCASSRLYNEQFFGPGTRLTVL.

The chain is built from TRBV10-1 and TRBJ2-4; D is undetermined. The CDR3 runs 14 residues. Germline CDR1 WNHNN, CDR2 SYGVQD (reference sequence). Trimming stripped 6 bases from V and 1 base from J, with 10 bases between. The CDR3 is CASSDGSAKNIQYF. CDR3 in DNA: TGCGCCAGCAGCGATGGTAGCGCCAAAAACATTCAGTACTTC.

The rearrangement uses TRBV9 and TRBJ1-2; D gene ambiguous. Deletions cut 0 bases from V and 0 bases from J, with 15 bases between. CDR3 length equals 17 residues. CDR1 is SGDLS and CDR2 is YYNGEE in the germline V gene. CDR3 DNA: TGTGCCAGCAGCGTAGGCGGGTGGAGTGCGGCTAACTATGGCTACACCTTC. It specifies CASSVGGWSAANYGYTF.

Written as DNA, the CDR3 is TGTGCCAGCACTTCCGTTGGGGCTTACGGACAGTCTAATGAAAAACTGTTTTTT. This gives the protein CASTSVGAYGQSNEKLFF. The V call is TRBV27, the J call TRBJ1-4, with D perhaps matching TRBD1 (6 bases). The germline V gene encodes CDR1 MNHEY and CDR2 SMNVEV (reference sequence). V shed 7 bases and J shed 3 bases, with 24 bases lying between them. There are 18 residues in the CDR3. Looking up the rest from reference TRBV27 and TRBJ1-4 gives the full variable domain: EAQVTQNPRYLITVTGKKLTVTCSQNMNHEYMSWYRQDPGLGLRQIYYSMNVEVTDKGDVPEGYKVSRKEKRNFPLILESPSPNQTSLYFCASTSVGAYGQSNEKLFFGSGTQLSVL.

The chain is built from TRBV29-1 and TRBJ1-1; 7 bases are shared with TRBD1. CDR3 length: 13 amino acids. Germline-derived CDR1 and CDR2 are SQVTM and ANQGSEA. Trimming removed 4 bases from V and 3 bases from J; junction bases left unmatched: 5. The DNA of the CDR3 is TGCAGCGTTGCACAGGGGAAATACACTGAAGCTTTCTTT. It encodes CSVAQGKYTEAFF.